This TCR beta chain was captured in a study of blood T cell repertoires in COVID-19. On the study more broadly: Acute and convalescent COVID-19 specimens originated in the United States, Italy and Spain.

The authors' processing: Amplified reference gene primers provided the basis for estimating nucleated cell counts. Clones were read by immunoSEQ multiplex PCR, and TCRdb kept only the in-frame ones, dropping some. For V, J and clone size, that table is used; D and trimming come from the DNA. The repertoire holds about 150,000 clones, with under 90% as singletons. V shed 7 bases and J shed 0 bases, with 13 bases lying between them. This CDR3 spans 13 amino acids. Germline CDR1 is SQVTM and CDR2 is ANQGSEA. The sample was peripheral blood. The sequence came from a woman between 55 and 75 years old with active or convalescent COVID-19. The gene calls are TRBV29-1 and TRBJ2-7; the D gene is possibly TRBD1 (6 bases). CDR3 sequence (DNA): TGCAGCGCCCCTGGACAGAACTCCTACGAGCAGTACGTC. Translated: CSAPGQNSYEQYV.